Listed below are T cell receptor beta chains from one sample, sequenced in a study of T cells in Graves' hyperthyroidism and ophthalmopathy. TCRdb processed the multiplex PCR reads anew with MiXCR; each CDR3 protein has one entry. The sample includes 730,000 or so distinct CDR3 sequences, 18% of them seen just once. Material for sequencing was blood. The origin of the receptors is a woman between 50 and 59 years old with Graves' hyperthyroidism that later progressed to Graves' ophthalmopathy. Each CDR3 is given with its conserved first and last residue. A D gene is named only where the DNA matches it firmly. Not all rows give a size; the values are once, few, many and, for expanded clones, a class.

clone size: NA
D gene: TRBD1
V gene: TRBV19
J gene: TRBJ1-5
CDR3 protein: CASTPSQGQSNQPQHF
CDR3 DNA: TGTGCCAGTACCCCCTCCCAGGGACAGAGCAATCAGCCCCAGCATTTT

clone size: NA
D gene: TRBD1
V gene: TRBV30
J gene: TRBJ1-4
CDR3 protein: CAWGDSPNEKLFF
CDR3 DNA: TGTGCCTGGGGGGACAGCCCCAATGAAAAACTGTTTTTT

clone size: NA
D gene: NA
V gene: TRBV20-1
J gene: TRBJ1-4
CDR3 protein: CSARVLLNEKLFF
CDR3 DNA: TGCAGTGCTAGGGTTCTGCTTAATGAAAAACTGTTTTTT

clone size: few
D gene: NA
V gene: TRBV30
J gene: TRBJ1-1
CDR3 protein: CAWVREGNTEAFF
CDR3 DNA: TGTGCCTGGGTCAGGGAGGGGAATACTGAAGCTTTCTTT

clone size: NA
D gene: TRBD1
V gene: TRBV19
J gene: TRBJ2-5
CDR3 protein: CASSITGTDEETQYF
CDR3 DNA: TGTGCCAGTAGTATAACCGGGACAGACGAAGAGACCCAGTACTTC

clone size: few
D gene: TRBD2
V gene: TRBV9
J gene: TRBJ2-5
CDR3 protein: CASSDSGGEYQEAQYF
CDR3 DNA: TGTGCCAGCAGCGATTCGGGGGGGGAGTACCAAGAGGCCCAGTACTTC

clone size: many
D gene: TRBD1
V gene: TRBV6-5
J gene: TRBJ1-2
CDR3 protein: CASSYTPGTGYGYTF
CDR3 DNA: TGTGCCAGCAGTTACACCCCCGGGACAGGGTATGGCTACACCTTC

clone size: many
D gene: NA
V gene: TRBV5-1
J gene: TRBJ1-3
CDR3 protein: CASSLNAAGNTIYF
CDR3 DNA: TGCGCCAGCAGCTTGAACGCAGCTGGAAACACCATATATTTT

clone size: NA
D gene: NA
V gene: TRBV27
J gene: TRBJ2-7
CDR3 protein: CASSFGPGAYEQYF
CDR3 DNA: TGTGCCAGCAGTTTCGGACCGGGAGCCTACGAGCAGTACTTC

clone size: many
D gene: TRBD1
V gene: TRBV29-1
J gene: TRBJ2-3
CDR3 protein: CSVDGLAGGEGDTQYF
CDR3 DNA: TGCAGCGTTGATGGCCTGGCAGGGGGCGAGGGAGATACGCAGTATTTT

clone size: NA
D gene: NA
V gene: TRBV20-1
J gene: TRBJ2-7
CDR3 protein: CSARDGTFLRGPHEQYF
CDR3 DNA: TGCAGTGCTAGAGATGGGACCTTCCTGCGGGGCCCCCACGAGCAGTACTTC

clone size: few
D gene: NA
V gene: TRBV10-3
J gene: TRBJ2-5
CDR3 protein: CAISERDGEETQYF
CDR3 DNA: TGTGCCATCAGTGAGCGTGATGGCGAAGAGACCCAGTACTTC

clone size: few
D gene: TRBD1
V gene: TRBV29-1
J gene: TRBJ1-2
CDR3 protein: CSALTGGAGEYGYTF
CDR3 DNA: TGCAGCGCCCTGACAGGGGGCGCGGGAGAGTATGGCTACACCTTC

clone size: many
D gene: TRBD1
V gene: TRBV4-1
J gene: TRBJ1-1
CDR3 protein: CASSQVPGQGPDTEAFF
CDR3 DNA: TGCGCCAGCAGCCAAGTCCCGGGACAGGGGCCGGACACTGAAGCTTTCTTT

clone size: many
D gene: NA
V gene: TRBV30
J gene: TRBJ1-1
CDR3 protein: CAWSPIVTGEAFF
CDR3 DNA: TGTGCCTGGAGCCCGATCGTAACAGGGGAAGCTTTCTTT

clone size: many
D gene: NA
V gene: TRBV3-1
J gene: TRBJ1-1
CDR3 protein: CASSPARTNTEAFF
CDR3 DNA: TGTGCCAGCAGCCCTGCAAGAACGAACACTGAAGCTTTCTTT

clone size: NA
D gene: NA
V gene: TRBV6-2/TRBV6-3
J gene: TRBJ1-1
CDR3 protein: CASSRQNPNTEAFF
CDR3 DNA: TGTGCCAGCAGCCGCCAGAACCCGAACACTGAAGCTTTCTTT

clone size: NA
D gene: TRBD1
V gene: TRBV6-1
J gene: TRBJ2-3
CDR3 protein: CASSRQGYTQYF
CDR3 DNA: TGTGCCAGCAGCAGACAGGGTTATACGCAGTATTTT

clone size: many
D gene: NA
V gene: TRBV2
J gene: TRBJ2-5
CDR3 protein: CASPRGVTSQETQYF
CDR3 DNA: TGTGCCAGCCCCCGGGGAGTAACTAGTCAAGAGACCCAGTACTTC

clone size: many
D gene: TRBD1
V gene: TRBV7-8
J gene: TRBJ1-5
CDR3 protein: CASSPRQGWISNQPQHF
CDR3 DNA: TGTGCCAGCAGCCCTAGACAGGGATGGATCAGCAATCAGCCCCAGCATTTT

clone size: many
D gene: NA
V gene: TRBV2
J gene: TRBJ2-1
CDR3 protein: CASNPDVSSYNEQFF
CDR3 DNA: TGTGCCAGCAACCCGGACGTAAGCTCCTACAATGAGCAGTTCTTC

clone size: many
D gene: TRBD1
V gene: TRBV11-3
J gene: TRBJ1-1
CDR3 protein: CASSPQGVLNTEAFF
CDR3 DNA: TGTGCCAGCAGCCCGCAGGGGGTACTGAACACTGAAGCTTTCTTT

clone size: many
D gene: NA
V gene: TRBV2
J gene: TRBJ1-1
CDR3 protein: CANKRGSAGNEAFF
CDR3 DNA: TGTGCCAACAAAAGAGGGAGTGCAGGGAATGAAGCTTTCTTT

clone size: many
D gene: TRBD2
V gene: TRBV3-1
J gene: TRBJ2-3
CDR3 protein: CASSQDGASGGDTQYF
CDR3 DNA: TGTGCCAGCAGCCAAGATGGAGCTAGCGGAGGCGATACGCAGTATTTT

clone size: many
D gene: NA
V gene: TRBV6-1
J gene: TRBJ1-1
CDR3 protein: CASSVKVNTEAFF
CDR3 DNA: TGTGCCAGCAGTGTGAAGGTGAACACTGAAGCTTTCTTT

clone size: many
D gene: NA
V gene: TRBV6-1
J gene: TRBJ1-6
CDR3 protein: CASSVLGSSSYNSPLHF
CDR3 DNA: TGTGCCAGCAGTGTTCTCGGATCGAGCTCCTATAATTCACCCCTCCACTTT

clone size: once
D gene: TRBD2
V gene: TRBV5-1
J gene: TRBJ2-3
CDR3 protein: CASRPSGGEDTQYF
CDR3 DNA: TGCGCCAGCAGACCTAGCGGGGGCGAAGATACGCAGTATTTT

clone size: NA
D gene: NA
V gene: TRBV7-3
J gene: TRBJ2-5
CDR3 protein: CASSLKGGSEETQYF
CDR3 DNA: TGTGCCAGCAGCCTCAAGGGGGGATCGGAGGAGACCCAGTACTTC

clone size: few
D gene: TRBD2
V gene: TRBV6-2/TRBV6-3
J gene: TRBJ2-3
CDR3 protein: CASSVGSGGTPSTDTQYF
CDR3 DNA: TGTGCCAGCAGCGTAGGTAGCGGGGGAACCCCTAGCACAGATACGCAGTATTTT

clone size: NA
D gene: NA
V gene: TRBV20-1
J gene: TRBJ1-1
CDR3 protein: CSARGGGGFDTEASF
CDR3 DNA: TGCAGTGCTAGGGGAGGGGGGGGCTTCGACACTGAAGCTTCCTTT

clone size: NA
D gene: NA
V gene: TRBV13
J gene: TRBJ2-7
CDR3 protein: CASSPPEQNEQYF
CDR3 DNA: TGTGCCAGCAGCCCCCCGGAGCAAAACGAGCAGTACTTC

clone size: NA
D gene: TRBD1
V gene: TRBV2
J gene: TRBJ1-2
CDR3 protein: CASSPGQGFSYGYTF
CDR3 DNA: TGTGCCAGCAGTCCGGGACAGGGGTTTAGCTATGGCTACACCTTC

clone size: NA
D gene: TRBD2
V gene: TRBV3-1
J gene: TRBJ2-1
CDR3 protein: CASSLNPTSGGRNEQFF
CDR3 DNA: TGTGCCAGCAGCCTCAACCCTACTAGCGGGGGGAGGAATGAGCAGTTCTTC